Listed below are T cell receptor beta chains from one sample, sequenced in a study of PD-L1 blockade in urothelial cancer. The repertoire was sequenced with immunoSEQ multiplex PCR; TCRdb's copy has only in-frame clones and lacks some. Of about 95,000 clones listed, around 87% were seen once; the top ten hold 1.5% to 2.5%. This material consisted of PBMCs, taken around atezolizumab (anti-PD-L1) treatment. These receptors originate from a man aged 60-69 years with urothelial cancer. Each CDR3 is given with its conserved first and last residue. A D gene is named only where the DNA matches it firmly. Size values are once, few and many counts, or a class for expanded clones, and some rows have none.

J gene | V gene | CDR3 length | clone size | D gene | CDR3 DNA | CDR3 protein
TRBJ2-5 | TRBV7-3 | 17 | - | TRBD2 | TGTGCCAGCAGCTTAACTGGACTAGCGGGGGGCCGGGGGACCCAGTACTTC | CASSLTGLAGGRGTQYF
TRBJ2-2 | TRBV5-1 | 15 | - | - | TGCGCCAGCAGCTTTACTAGCTTACCCACCGGGGAGCTGTTTTTT | CASSFTSLPTGELFF
TRBJ1-1 | TRBV5-1 | 13 | few | - | TGCGCCAGCAGCCAGGACAAGGGGGTTGAAGCTTTCTTT | CASSQDKGVEAFF
TRBJ1-5 | TRBV5-1 | 15 | - | - | TGCGCCAGCAGCTTGGGTGTTGGCGGAAATCAGCCCCAGCATTTT | CASSLGVGGNQPQHF
TRBJ2-7 | TRBV10-2 | 12 | - | - | TGCGCCGCTGTGGGGAGAAACTACGAGCAGTACTTC | CAAVGRNYEQYF
TRBJ2-7 | TRBV5-1 | 15 | once | TRBD1 | TGCGCCAGCAGCTTGGCCGGGACAGGCTCCTACGAGCAGTACTTC | CASSLAGTGSYEQYF
TRBJ1-6 | TRBV6-6 | 16 | - | TRBD1 | TGTGCCAGCAGTTACTCTTCGGACAGGGATAATTCACCCCTCCACTTT | CASSYSSDRDNSPLHF
TRBJ2-1 | TRBV7-9 | 17 | - | TRBD2 | TGTGCCAGCAGCTTGGGACCGGGACTAGCGGGAGGGGATGAGCAGTTCTTC | CASSLGPGLAGGDEQFF
TRBJ2-1 | TRBV5-4 | 17 | - | TRBD1 | TGTGCCAGCAGCTTGGCCAAAAGGGACAGGGATTACAATGAGCAGTTCTTC | CASSLAKRDRDYNEQFF
TRBJ2-1 | TRBV9 | 16 | - | TRBD2 | TGTGCCAGCAGCGTAAGTGGTCTAGCGGGGACCAATGAGCAGTTCTTC | CASSVSGLAGTNEQFF
TRBJ2-7 | TRBV5-1 | 14 | - | - | TGCGCCAGCAGTCGCGAACAGGGTCCCAACGAGCAGTACTTC | CASSREQGPNEQYF
TRBJ1-5 | TRBV6-1 | 13 | - | - | TGTGCCAGCAGCGATGGGGGGGATCAGCCCCAGCATTTT | CASSDGGDQPQHF
TRBJ2-7 | TRBV5-8 | 13 | - | TRBD1 | TGTGCCAGCAGGAGACAGGGGGCCGGCGAGCAGTACTTC | CASRRQGAGEQYF
TRBJ2-1 | TRBV5-1 | 15 | - | TRBD2 | TGCGCCAGCAGCGAGGGACTAGCGGTCCACAATGAGCAGTTCTTC | CASSEGLAVHNEQFF
TRBJ1-2 | TRBV9 | 15 | - | - | TGTGCCAGCAGCGACCCGGTCGGTTCTAACTATGGCTACACCTTC | CASSDPVGSNYGYTF
TRBJ2-7 | TRBV5-1 | 14 | - | - | TGCGCCAGCAGCTTGGTTCCCGCGGGCGACGAGCAGTACTTC | CASSLVPAGDEQYF
TRBJ2-1 | TRBV9 | 13 | - | - | TGTGCCAGCAGCGTAGCCACGGGAGATGAGCAGTTCTTC | CASSVATGDEQFF
TRBJ2-3 | TRBV18 | 15 | - | TRBD2 | TGTGCCAGCTCACCATTGGCGGGGGGCACAGATACGCAGTATTTT | CASSPLAGGTDTQYF
TRBJ2-7 | TRBV11-2 | 15 | - | TRBD2 | TGTGCCAGCAGCTTAGGGGGACTACTGGATGGAGAGCAGTACTTC | CASSLGGLLDGEQYF
TRBJ2-1 | TRBV9 | 18 | - | TRBD2 | TGTGCCAGCAGCGTAGGACTAGCGAGTAGGGTTCGCTACAATGAGCAGTTCTTC | CASSVGLASRVRYNEQFF
TRBJ1-5 | TRBV27 | 15 | - | - | TGTGCCAGCAGTTCCGCCGGGACACTGGATCAGCCCCAGCATTTT | CASSSAGTLDQPQHF
TRBJ1-5 | TRBV19 | 15 | - | TRBD1 | TGTGCCAGTATCCCCGCGGGGACAGTCAATCAGCCCCAGCATTTT | CASIPAGTVNQPQHF
TRBJ2-7 | TRBV19 | 16 | - | TRBD1 | TGTGCCAGTAGCCCGAAGGGGACAGGGGGCTCCTACGAGCAGTACTTC | CASSPKGTGGSYEQYF
TRBJ2-1 | TRBV28 | 16 | - | TRBD2 | TGTGCCAGCAGATTTGGGCCCAAGCGGGAGACGGGCGAGCAGTTCTTC | CASRFGPKRETGEQFF
TRBJ2-7 | TRBV28 | 13 | once | - | TGTGCCAGCAGTTTCCCTAGGAGGTACGAGCAGTACTTC | CASSFPRRYEQYF
TRBJ1-6 | TRBV7-2 | 14 | - | - | TGTGCCAGCAGCTTAAGGTCAACAGACTCACCCCTCCACTTT | CASSLRSTDSPLHF
TRBJ1-5 | TRBV4-2 | 16 | - | - | TGTGCCAGCAGCCCCAGGGAGGACATCGGGAGTCAGCCCCAGCATTTT | CASSPREDIGSQPQHF
TRBJ1-4 | TRBV6-1 | 14 | - | - | TGTGCCAGCGTCCCCAGGGTCGGCGGTGAAAAACTGTTTTTT | CASVPRVGGEKLFF
TRBJ1-5 | TRBV5-8 | 14 | - | - | TGTGCCAGCAGCTTGGAGGCGGGCAATCAGCCCCAGCATTTT | CASSLEAGNQPQHF
TRBJ2-7 | TRBV5-1 | 15 | once | TRBD1 | TGCGCCAGCAGATCCGGGGCAGGGGGTAACTACGAGCAGTACTTC | CASRSGAGGNYEQYF
TRBJ2-2 | TRBV5-1 | 15 | - | - | TGCGCCAGCAAAGTTGGCCTAGAAAGAACCGGGGAGCTGTTTTTT | CASKVGLERTGELFF
TRBJ2-1 | TRBV7-2 | 15 | - | - | TGTGCCAGCACTCTGGGGCCTTACTCCTACAATGAGCAGTTCTTC | CASTLGPYSYNEQFF
TRBJ1-1 | TRBV6-5 | 14 | - | - | TGTGCCAGCAGTTACCGGGGGAGGAACACTGAAGCTTTCTTT | CASSYRGRNTEAFF
TRBJ2-1 | TRBV9 | 15 | once | - | TGTGCCAGCAGCGCCGGCCTAGCATCCTACAATGAGCAGTTCTTC | CASSAGLASYNEQFF
TRBJ2-7 | TRBV14 | 15 | - | - | TGTGCCAGCAGCCCCCCCCTGGGCGCCTCCTACGAGCAGTACTTC | CASSPPLGASYEQYF
TRBJ2-1 | TRBV5-8 | 14 | - | - | TGTGCCAGCAGCCCGCGGCACCTTGGCAATGAGCAGTTCTTC | CASSPRHLGNEQFF
TRBJ1-1 | TRBV10-3 | 14 | - | - | TGTGCCATCAGTCTAACAGGGACAAACACTGAAGCTTTCTTT | CAISLTGTNTEAFF
TRBJ2-5 | TRBV28 | 14 | - | - | TGTGCCAGCAGTTTAATTGGCCTGAAAGAGACCCAGTACTTC | CASSLIGLKETQYF
TRBJ1-6 | TRBV19 | 13 | - | TRBD1 | TGTGCCAGTGAGACAGGGGAGGGTTCACCCCTCCACTTT | CASETGEGSPLHF
TRBJ1-3 | TRBV5-1 | 13 | once | - | TGCGCCAGCAGTAGCGAAGGAGGAAACACCATATATTTT | CASSSEGGNTIYF
TRBJ2-7 | TRBV6-5 | 15 | once | TRBD2 | TGTGCCAGCAGTAGCTCGGGGACTAGCGAATACGAGCAGTACTTC | CASSSSGTSEYEQYF
TRBJ2-2 | TRBV19 | 14 | - | TRBD1 | TGTGCCAGTAGTGGGACAGGGGCCTCCGGGGAGCTGTTTTTT | CASSGTGASGELFF